The sequence of this T cell receptor (beta chain) was determined in a study of CD8+ T cells in alopecia areata. The V end was cut by 5 bases, the J end by 0 bases, with 15 bases between. CDR1 MNHNY and CDR2 SVGAGI come from the germline V gene (reference sequence). The CDR3 is made up of 16 amino acids. Researchers picked out CD4+ and CD8+ T cells from PBMCs by sorting. This clone appeared a few times. Its antigen is still unknown. RNA extraction was followed by reverse transcription into cDNA, which acted as the sequencing template. The protocol was immunoSEQ multiplex PCR, while the TCRdb copy is restricted to in-frame clones and leaves out a portion. Here the sample spans more than 100,000 clones, around 50% being singletons. The study's findings and limits: Clarity of TCR sharing across patients fell short of that in mice, possibly HLA-related. An increase in clonality over normal scalp was evident in lesional scalp, especially alopecia totalis/universalis. Scalp samples also yield sequences of resident alphabeta T cells from normal skin.

The sequence was obtained from a human donor in good health. The chain combines TRBV6-6 with TRBJ2-3; D is ambiguous. Sample: CD4+ T cells sorted from blood. The CDR3, as DNA: TGTGCCAGCAGTGCGACTCGCATTACTAGCACAGATACGCAGTATTTT. Its translation: CASSATRITSTDTQYF.